The clone carrying this TCR beta chain was counted a single time. Its cognate antigen is unknown. TCRdb's table, derived via immunoSEQ multiplex PCR, lists solely in-frame clones and lacks some. This sample has some 27,000 clones, with approximately 88% found just once. These data originate in a study of PD-1 blockade in mismatch repair-deficient tumors. Study-wide results and caveats: Tumor-resident clones, often undetectable pretreatment in blood, expanded then contracted after pembrolizumab.

CDR1 and CDR2 (germline): MDHEN, SYDVKM. Between the trimmed V and J ends, which lost 6 bases and 14 bases, there was a span of 14 bases. The CDR3 sequence is 12 residues long. All patients were mismatch repair deficient, assessed by either PCR or immunohistochemistry. The TCR-sequenced patients were a few responders to pembrolizumab. The starting material was PBMCs, obtained before pembrolizumab treatment. The J gene is TRBJ1-6, the V gene TRBV28, with D perhaps matching TRBD1 (5 bases). The clonotype was recovered from an adult with mismatch repair-deficient cancer. The CDR3 loop is CASSPQGLALHF. In nucleotides, the CDR3 is TGTGCCAGCAGCCCCCAGGGTTTGGCCCTCCACTTT.